The 9 T cell receptor beta chains below come from one sample, sequenced in a study of T cells after yellow fever vaccination. Via MiXCR, TCRdb re-called the 5' RACE reads, giving one row per CDR3 protein. The sample yields just under 600,000 distinct CDR3 sequences, approximately 15% seen once. The sequencing used PBMCs, collected on the day of the yellow fever booster vaccination. The receptors were sampled from a man aged 30-40 years who received the YFV17D yellow fever vaccine.

This sequence joins TRBV23-1 and TRBJ2-7, with D possibly matching TRBD2 (6 bases). TRBV23-1 is labeled an ORF, and its function is uncertain. The length of the CDR3 is 17 residues. Trimming cost V 4 bases and J 0 bases, with 19 bases left between them. In DNA, the CDR3 is TGCGCCAGCAGTCCGTTTCTCATGCCGGGACTCTCCTACGAGCAGTACTTC. This codes for CASSPFLMPGLSYEQYF.

The chain couples TRBV4-2 to TRBJ1-1; 10 nucleotides match TRBD1. J gave up 10 bases and V 6 bases, and 14 bases lay outside the gene matches. The germline V gene has CDR1 LGHNA and CDR2 YNFKEQ. CDR3 length equals 15 residues. DNA for the CDR3: TGTGCCAGCAGGCCCGGAGGGACAGGGGCGCTTGTAGCTTTCTTT. Protein product: CASRPGGTGALVAFF.

The J gene is TRBJ2-4, the V gene TRBV19, with a weak D call TRBD1 (6 bases). Per the germline V gene, CDR1 is LNHDA and CDR2 is SQIVND (reference sequence). This CDR3 has 14 amino acids. V was cut by 7 bases and J by 8 bases, with 18 bases left in between. CDR3 coding DNA: TGTGCCAGTACCCCCCTCGGACAGTGGGACATTCAGTACTTC. Its translation is CASTPLGQWDIQYF.

This clonotype appeared a single time. The chain links TRBV28 to TRBJ2-2; D gene ambiguous. This CDR3 region has 11 residues. The germline gives CDR1 MDHEN, CDR2 SYDVKM. The ends were cut back, 8 bases at V and 5 bases at J, with 6 bases in the middle. The CDR3 DNA reads TGTGCCAGCGCGAGGACCGGGGAGCTGTTTTTT. Protein product: CASARTGELFF.

The V gene is TRBV5-8, the J gene TRBJ1-1; D perhaps matches TRBD1 (6 bases). The V end lost 6 bases, the J end lost 6 bases, and 18 bases lay between the germline ends. The CDR3 loop spans 14 amino acids. Per germline, CDR1 SGHTS and CDR2 YDEGEE. This chain's CDR3 is CASIKKQGPPEAFF. In DNA, the CDR3 is TGTGCCAGCATTAAAAAACAGGGACCCCCTGAAGCTTTCTTT.

The chain links TRBV5-4 to TRBJ2-5; possibly TRBD2 for D (6 bases). The CDR3 is 13 amino acids. CDR1 and CDR2 from the germline V gene are SGHNT and YYREEE (reference sequence). V gave up 7 bases and J gave up 2 bases, with 12 bases separating them. Here the CDR3 DNA reads TGTGCCAGCTACCGGGACTCACAAGAGACCCAGTACTTC. It specifies CASYRDSQETQYF.

This clonotype occurred a few times. The chain employs TRBV5-6 and TRBJ2-5; no reliable D call. The CDR3 totals 12 residues. The V and J ends lost 3 bases and 4 bases respectively, with 7 bases between them. CDR1 and CDR2 from the germline V gene are SGHDT and YYEEEE. The CDR3: CASSWARETQYF. CDR3 DNA: TGTGCCAGCAGCTGGGCTAGAGAGACCCAGTACTTC.

The chain carries TRBV27 and TRBJ1-1; 8 nucleotides line up with TRBD1. CDR1 is MNHEY and CDR2 is SMNVEV in the germline V gene (reference sequence). The CDR3 is made up of 16 amino acids. The V segment lost 5 bases and the J segment 10 bases; nucleotides outside the gene matches: 18. The DNA of the CDR3 is TGTGCCAGCAGTCACCCCGGACAGGGTATCACCTTGGGAGCTTTCTTT. Translating it yields CASSHPGQGITLGAFF.

The chain joins TRBV6-2 or TRBV6-3 to TRBJ2-1, with TRBD2 as a possible D gene (5 bases). Germline-derived CDR1 and CDR2 are MNHEY and SVGEGT. The CDR3 covers 13 residues. V was clipped by 8 bases and J by 3 bases, with 11 bases between them. The CDR3 region has the DNA TGTGCCAGCGCTCGGGGTGTCTACAATGAGCAGTTCTTC. As protein: CASARGVYNEQFF.